These 16 T cell receptor beta chains were sequenced from one sample in a study of OX40 agonist ivuxolimab in advanced cancers. Some clones are missing from TCRdb's copy, which holds only in-frame ones; the method was immunoSEQ multiplex PCR. The data contain 70,000 or so clones, approximately 80% of them singletons. This specimen consisted of CD4+ or CD8+ T cells sorted from blood, obtained in a trial of the OX40 agonist ivuxolimab. These receptors were obtained from an adult with an advanced solid tumor such as melanoma, head and neck, liver or kidney cancer.

The rearrangement links TRBV13 to TRBJ1-1; 8 bases are shared with TRBD1. Trimming at V came to 0 bases and at J to 5 bases, leaving 2 bases not matched to a gene. The CDR3 sequence is 14 residues long. Germline V lookup: CDR1 PRHDT, CDR2 FYEKMQ (reference sequence). The CDR3 nucleotides are TGTGCCAGCAGCTTAGGGAGACAGGGGACTGAAGCTTTCTTT. Protein sequence: CASSLGRQGTEAFF.

The chain is built from TRBV5-1 and TRBJ1-4; D is undetermined. From germline, CDR1 is SGHRS and CDR2 YFSETQ. CDR3 size: 14 residues. Between the trimmed V and J ends, which lost 0 bases and 3 bases, there was a span of 6 bases. CDR3 residues: CASSLDSSNEKLFF. For the CDR3, the DNA is TGCGCCAGCAGCTTGGACAGCTCTAATGAAAAACTGTTTTTT.

The rearrangement links TRBV6-6 to TRBJ1-2; TRBD1 is a possible D gene (5 bases). Per the germline V gene, CDR1 is MNHNY and CDR2 is SVGAGI (reference sequence). The CDR3 is made up of 13 amino acids. Trimming shortened V by 6 bases and J by 4 bases, and 12 bases separated the two germline ends. Here the CDR3 reads CASSDTGFYGYTF. The DNA for the CDR3 is TGTGCCAGCAGCGACACAGGATTCTATGGCTACACCTTC.

The chain combines TRBV9 with TRBJ1-2; D ambiguous. CDR1 SGDLS and CDR2 YYNGEE come from the germline V gene. V was trimmed by 3 bases and J by 6 bases, leaving 3 bases between them. The CDR3 is made up of 10 amino acids. Here the CDR3 reads CASSGNGYTF. The CDR3 nucleotides are TGTGCCAGCAGCGGGAATGGCTACACCTTC.

About this clone itself: One junction end disagrees with the germline gene, perhaps due to a read error. In nucleotides, the CDR3 is TGTGCCAGCAGCTTTTGGGGCACAGATACGCGGTATTTT. It codes for CASSFWGTDTRYF. The rearrangement joins TRBV5-4 to TRBJ2-3, with D maybe TRBD1 (5 bases). The CDR3 totals 13 residues. The germline gives CDR1 SGHNT, CDR2 YYREEE (reference sequence). The variable domain in full, with the rest retrieved from reference TRBV5-4 and TRBJ2-3, is ETGVTQSPTHLIKTRGQQVTLRCSSQSGHNTVSWYQQALGQGPQFIFQYYREEENGRGNFPPRFSGLQFPNYSSELNVNALELDDSALYLCASSFWGTDTRYFGPGTRLTVL.

This clone was seen a few times. The J gene is TRBJ2-4, the V gene TRBV4-3, with 8 bases that match TRBD1. Germline V gene data show CDR1 as LGHNA and CDR2 as YSLEER. CDR3 size: 19 residues. Trimming cost V 0 bases and J 4 bases; bases outside gene matches: 14. Here the CDR3 reads CASSQDQRGAGGLKNIQYF. The CDR3 DNA reads TGCGCCAGCAGCCAAGATCAAAGGGGGGCAGGGGGCTTAAAAAACATTCAGTACTTC.

This rearrangement joins TRBV19 to TRBJ1-1; D is unclear. V was trimmed by 7 bases and J by 1 base, leaving 25 bases between them. Germline CDR1 and CDR2: LNHDA and SQIVND (reference sequence). CDR3 length equals 18 residues. In nucleotides, the CDR3 is TGTGCCAGTACCCCCCGCAGGTGGAGGGTAATCCCGAACACTGAAGCTTTCTTT. Protein product: CASTPRRWRVIPNTEAFF. The full variable domain, rest sourced from reference TRBV19 and TRBJ1-1, is DGGITQSPKYLFRKEGQNVTLSCEQNLNHDAMYWYRQDPGQGLRLIYYSQIVNDFQKGDIAEGYSVSREKKESFPLTVTSAQKNPTAFYLCASTPRRWRVIPNTEAFFGQGTRLTVV.

CDR3: CASSAPYRTTVSGANVLTF. The CDR3 DNA follows: TGTGCCAGCAGCGCCCCCTACAGGACGACCGTCTCTGGGGCCAACGTCCTGACTTTC. This chain connects TRBV9 to TRBJ2-6, with D tentatively TRBD1 (5 bases). Looked up from germline, CDR1 is SGDLS and CDR2 is YYNGEE. Trimming removed 3 bases at V and 0 bases at J, with 19 bases between. The CDR3 sequence is 19 residues long.

The chain links TRBV18 to TRBJ1-1, with D uncertain. The germline gives CDR1 KGHSH, CDR2 LQKENI. V was shortened by 2 bases and J by 1 base, with 5 bases between the two germline ends. CDR3 size: 13 residues. In nucleotides, the CDR3 is TGTGCCAGCTCACCAGTGGGGAACACTGAAGCTTTCTTT. As protein: CASSPVGNTEAFF. The complete variable domain, with remaining parts taken from reference TRBV18 and TRBJ1-1, reads NAGVMQNPRHLVRRRGQEARLRCSPMKGHSHVYWYRQLPEEGLKFMVYLQKENIIDESGMPKERFSAEFPKEGPSILRIQQVVRGDSAAYFCASSPVGNTEAFFGQGTRLTVV.

The genes are TRBV7-8 and TRBJ2-5, with 11 bases that match TRBD2. CDR1 is SGHVS and CDR2 is FQNEAQ in the germline V gene. The CDR3 length is 15 residues. Trimming cost V 5 bases and J 1 base; bases outside gene matches: 3. CDR3 coding DNA: TGTGCCAGCAGCCTCGGGACTAGCGGCCAAGAGACCCAGTACTTC. Its protein is CASSLGTSGQETQYF.

This clone has just a few counts. The CDR3 nucleotides are TGCGCCAGCAGCCAAGTCACTCTACAGGGGCGGGAGACCCAGTACTTC. Translating gives CASSQVTLQGRETQYF. The gene calls are TRBV4-1 and TRBJ2-5, with 7 bases identical to TRBD1. Germline loops: CDR1 MGHRA, CDR2 YSYEKL. This CDR3 contains 16 residues. J gave up 5 bases and V 1 base, and 10 bases lay outside the gene matches.

The chain uses TRBV11-1 and TRBJ2-7, with D perhaps TRBD1 (5 bases). The germline CDR1 and CDR2 sequences are SGHAT and FQDESV (reference sequence). The CDR3 loop spans 14 amino acids. Trimming cost V 3 bases and J 0 bases, with 9 bases left between them. Here the CDR3 DNA reads TGTGCCAGCAGCTTGATCAGGGACTCCTACGAGCAGTACTTC. It yields the protein CASSLIRDSYEQYF.

V usage is TRBV5-1 and J usage is TRBJ2-3; 8 nucleotides agree with TRBD2. CDR3 length: 15 residues. Trimming removed 1 base from V and 1 base from J; junction bases left unmatched: 2. The germline V gene encodes CDR1 SGHRS and CDR2 YFSETQ. CDR3 loop: CASSLLSGGTDTQYF. The CDR3 region has the DNA TGCGCCAGCAGCTTGCTTAGCGGGGGCACAGATACGCAGTATTTT. Full variable domain (remainder filled in from reference TRBV5-1 and TRBJ2-3): KAGVTQTPRYLIKTRGQQVTLSCSPISGHRSVSWYQQTPGQGLQFLFEYFSETQRNKGNFPGRFSGRQFSNSRSEMNVSTLELGDSALYLCASSLLSGGTDTQYFGPGTRLTVL.

This rearrangement joins TRBV21-1 to TRBJ1-1; the table's TRBD1 call for D was not verified on the DNA. TRBV21-1 is shown as a pseudogene. CDR3 size: 17 residues. CDR3 loop: CASSKGPSKGLNTEAFF. The CDR3 DNA follows: TGTGCCAGCAGCAAAGGACCGTCCAAGGGGTTGAACACTGAAGCTTTCTTT.

This sequence joins TRBV7-2 and TRBJ1-6, with TRBD1 identical over 11 bases. CDR1 is SGHTA, CDR2 FQGNSA, per germline. This CDR3 spans 16 amino acids. The ends lost 5 bases at V and 7 bases at J; junction bases unmatched: 7. CDR3: CASSVPGTGGNSPLHF. The CDR3 nucleotides are TGTGCCAGCAGCGTCCCCGGGACAGGGGGGAATTCACCCCTCCACTTT.

Concerning this clone: The sample carries other DNA sequences with the same CDR3. This chain links TRBV5-1 with TRBJ2-3, with 7 nucleotides matching TRBD2. In germline, CDR1 is SGHRS, CDR2 YFSETQ. The CDR3 totals 15 residues. V gave up 0 bases and J gave up 2 bases; unmatched junction bases: 3. The CDR3 sequence is CASSLGGGNTDTQYF. CDR3 DNA: TGCGCCAGCAGCTTGGGCGGGGGAAACACAGATACGCAGTATTTT.